Listed below are T cell receptor beta chains from one sample, sequenced in a study of cytomegalovirus exposure and HLA in healthy donors. The method was immunoSEQ multiplex PCR; TCRdb's version includes in-frame clones alone and lacks a portion of them. Among 100,000 to 150,000 clones listed, 77% were seen once. The source material was PBMCs. The receptors derive from a man between 50 and 59 years old in good health and CMV-seropositive. The CDR3 runs from the conserved cysteine through the conserved F or W. D genes are given only for firm matches. Size is stated for part of the rows, as once, few or many counts, or as a class when the clone is expanded.

CASSLALTTAPYGYTF,TGTGCCAGCAGCTTAGCGCTAACGACTGCTCCTTATGGCTACACCTTC,-,-,TRBJ1-2,TRBV7-8,16
CASSPQGGFGSHEKLFF,TGTGCCAGCTCACCACAAGGAGGGTTCGGGAGTCATGAAAAACTGTTTTTT,-,-,TRBJ1-4,TRBV18,17
CSAGADRNTEAFF,TGCAGCGCTGGGGCGGACAGGAACACTGAAGCTTTCTTT,-,-,TRBJ1-1,TRBV29-1,13
CASSLGDGLAEYEQYF,TGTGCCAGCAGCTTAGGTGACGGACTAGCCGAATACGAGCAGTACTTC,TRBD2,-,TRBJ2-7,TRBV7-2,16
CASSPRRAGLATNEKLFF,TGCGCCAGCAGCCCCAGGCGGGCAGGACTTGCAACTAATGAAAAACTGTTTTTT,-,-,TRBJ1-4,TRBV4-3,18
CASSQDLGRYEQYF,TGTGCCAGCAGCCAAGACCTAGGCAGATACGAGCAGTACTTC,-,-,TRBJ2-7,TRBV4-2,14
CASSAGTGAGYTF,TGTGCCAGCAGCGCTGGGACAGGGGCTGGCTACACCTTC,TRBD1,-,TRBJ1-2,TRBV7-9,13
CASLQTNTGELFF,TGTGCCAGCCTACAGACGAACACCGGGGAGCTGTTTTTT,-,few,TRBJ2-2,TRBV28,13
CASSRAIRASRNTGELFF,TGTGCCAGCAGCCGGGCGATTAGGGCTAGCAGGAACACCGGGGAGCTGTTTTTT,-,-,TRBJ2-2,TRBV4-2,18
CASSLQGLRPNNEQFF,TGCGCCAGCAGCTTACAGGGTCTAAGACCGAACAATGAGCAGTTCTTC,-,-,TRBJ2-1,TRBV5-1,16
CASSLTGTGGLREQYF,TGTGCCAGCAGTTTGACCGGGACAGGGGGCCTACGCGAGCAGTACTTC,TRBD1,-,TRBJ2-7,TRBV28,16
CASSLEGARGQPQHF,TGTGCCAGCAGCTTAGAGGGGGCCCGCGGTCAGCCCCAGCATTTT,-,-,TRBJ1-5,TRBV11-2,15
CASSPGLAAASQYF,TGTGCCAGCAGCCCCGGACTAGCGGCGGCGTCCCAGTACTTC,TRBD2,few,TRBJ2-5,TRBV7-6,14
CAWSIDPGTRAFRWELFF,TGTGCCTGGAGTATCGACCCCGGGACTAGAGCCTTCCGATGGGAGCTGTTTTTT,TRBD2,-,TRBJ2-2,TRBV30,18
CASKRTSAQETQYF,TGCGCCAGCAAACGAACGAGCGCCCAAGAGACCCAGTACTTC,-,-,TRBJ2-5,TRBV5-1,14
CASRVHRDAGYTF,TGTGCCAGTAGGGTCCACAGGGATGCGGGCTACACCTTC,-,-,TRBJ1-2,TRBV19,13
CAISRDYPSYEQYF,TGTGCCATCAGTCGGGACTACCCTTCCTACGAGCAGTACTTC,TRBD2,-,TRBJ2-7,TRBV10-3,14
CATSRPLGNQPQHF,TGTGCCACCTCTAGGCCGTTGGGCAATCAGCCCCAGCATTTT,-,-,TRBJ1-5,TRBV6-1,14
CASSFSGTDDGYTF,TGTGCCAGCAGTTTCTCCGGGACAGACGATGGCTACACCTTC,TRBD1,-,TRBJ1-2,TRBV27,14
CASSPKFGYTF,TGTGCCAGCAGCCCTAAATTTGGCTACACCTTC,-,-,TRBJ1-2,TRBV28,11
CASSLGGGYEQYF,TGTGCCAGCAGCTTGGGGGGCGGCTACGAGCAGTACTTC,-,-,TRBJ2-7,TRBV5-6,13
CASSSRDRVQTPYGYTF,TGTGCCAGCAGCTCCCGGGACAGGGTACAGACCCCTTATGGCTACACCTTC,TRBD1,-,TRBJ1-2,TRBV5-4,17
CASSPRTSGGQETQYF,TGTGCCAGCTCACCAAGAACTAGCGGGGGCCAAGAGACCCAGTACTTC,TRBD2,-,TRBJ2-5,TRBV18,16